Following are 17 T cell receptor beta chains from one sample sequenced in a study of T cell repertoires in cytomegalovirus infection. TCRdb analysed the reads with MiXCR anew, one entry per CDR3 protein. The data show about 230,000 distinct CDR3 sequences, roughly 20% seen once. The sequenced material came from CD8+ T cells from PBMCs. The receptors were sampled from a human donor in good health (CMV status not recorded). Some clones in this sample may be carry-over from other donors' samples.

This clonotype has a count of ten or more. The chain joins TRBV28 to TRBJ2-2, with 9 bases that match TRBD2. This CDR3 is 14 amino acids long. Germline CDR1 MDHEN, CDR2 SYDVKM. V gave up 6 bases and J gave up 1 base; unmatched junction bases: 0. In nucleotides, the CDR3 is TGTGCCAGCAGACTAGCGGGGAACACCGGGGAGCTGTTTTTT. This encodes CASRLAGNTGELFF.

The V call is TRBV19, the J call TRBJ2-7, with unresolved D. The CDR3 is made up of 12 amino acids. Germline values: CDR1 LNHDA, CDR2 SQIVND (reference sequence). Trimming pared 4 bases from V and 5 bases from J, leaving 9 bases between. CDR3: CASSTGPHEQYF. CDR3 coding DNA: TGTGCCAGTAGTACCGGACCCCACGAGCAGTACTTC.

The table lists this clonotype with many counts. The CDR3 DNA follows: TGTGCCAGCAGTCTCACGACAGGAGATGGCTACACCTTC. Amino acids: CASSLTTGDGYTF. The rearrangement joins TRBV28 to TRBJ1-2; perhaps TRBD1 as D (6 bases). Germline assignment: CDR1 MDHEN and CDR2 SYDVKM. The CDR3 consists of 13 residues. V was shortened by 5 bases and J by 6 bases, with 13 bases between the two germline ends.

This clonotype turned up a few times. This sequence joins TRBV7-9 and TRBJ1-1, with 8 bases fitting TRBD1. Looked up from germline, CDR1 is SEHNR and CDR2 is FQNEAQ (reference sequence). V was clipped by 10 bases and J by 1 base; unmatched bases: 2. CDR3 length: 12 amino acids. Written as DNA, the CDR3 is TGTGCCACAGGACAGGGGAACACTGAAGCTTTCTTT. This codes for CATGQGNTEAFF.

There are many counts of this clonotype. CDR3: CASSAGQGATDTQYF. The CDR3 coding sequence is TGTGCCAGCAGCGCCGGACAGGGGGCGACAGATACGCAGTATTTT. The V and J genes are TRBV7-9 and TRBJ2-3; 11 bases are a match to TRBD1. This CDR3 comprises 15 residues. J lost 3 bases, V lost 5 bases, and 4 bases had no gene match. The germline V gene has CDR1 SEHNR and CDR2 FQNEAQ (reference sequence). Looking up the rest from reference TRBV7-9 and TRBJ2-3 gives the full variable domain: DTGVSQNPRHKITKRGQNVTFRCDPISEHNRLYWYRQTLGQGPEFLTYFQNEAQLEKSRLLSDRFSAERPKGSFSTLEIQRTEQGDSAMYLCASSAGQGATDTQYFGPGTRLTVL.

This clonotype was found once. This rearrangement joins TRBV7-6 to TRBJ1-1, with D possibly matching TRBD1 (5 bases). Trimming pared 5 bases from V and 0 bases from J, leaving 22 bases between. The CDR3 runs 18 residues. The germline gives CDR1 SGHVS, CDR2 FNYEAQ. The CDR3 sequence: CASSRPQQGLGMNTEAFF. CDR3 in DNA: TGTGCCAGCAGCCGACCCCAGCAGGGTCTCGGAATGAACACTGAAGCTTTCTTT.

The chain employs TRBV3-1 and TRBJ2-7; D might be TRBD1 (6 bases). Deletions cut 4 bases from V and 4 bases from J, with 17 bases between. CDR1 is LGHDT, CDR2 YNNKEL, per germline (reference sequence). The CDR3 loop spans 15 amino acids. The CDR3 is CASSLGEGTYYEQYF. The CDR3 bases are TGTGCCAGCAGCCTGGGAGAAGGGACATATTACGAGCAGTACTTC.

This clonotype was seen only a few times. V is TRBV28 and J is TRBJ1-5; TRBD1 might be the D (5 bases). This CDR3 is built from 14 residues. CDR1 is MDHEN and CDR2 is SYDVKM in the germline V gene. V gave up 6 bases and J gave up 5 bases, with 14 bases separating them. CDR3 DNA: TGTGCCAGCAGATACAGGATTCCGGATCAGCCCCAGCATTTT. This sequence encodes CASRYRIPDQPQHF. The entire variable domain, with the rest obtained from reference TRBV28 and TRBJ1-5, is as follows: DVKVTQSSRYLVKRTGEKVFLECVQDMDHENMFWYRQDPGLGLRLIYFSYDVKMKEKGDIPEGYSVSREKKERFSLILESASTNQTSMYLCASRYRIPDQPQHFGDGTRLSIL.

This clonotype was seen a handful of times. This chain joins TRBV7-9 and TRBJ2-2; no reliable D call. The CDR3 is 12 residues long. V dropped 2 bases and J dropped 4 bases, with 2 bases sitting between them. Germline CDR1 is SEHNR and CDR2 is FQNEAQ (reference sequence). The CDR3 here is CASSLITGELFF. CDR3 nucleotide sequence: TGTGCCAGCAGCTTAATCACCGGGGAGCTGTTTTTT.

As for this clonotype: This could be a read error, since a much larger clone is one nucleotide away. V and J are TRBV7-3 and TRBJ2-3; 8 bases match TRBD2. Germline CDR1 and CDR2: SGHTA and FQGTGA. The CDR3 has 14 residues. V lost 2 bases, J lost 3 bases, and 1 base stayed unmatched. DNA of the CDR3: TGTGCCAGCAGCTTAGTAGCGGGGACAGATACGCAGTATTTT. This encodes CASSLVAGTDTQYF.

Ten or more counts support this clonotype. This rearrangement joins TRBV7-2 to TRBJ2-7; D not resolved. CDR3 size: 14 residues. Germline V gene data show CDR1 as SGHTA and CDR2 as FQGNSA. Trimming took 4 bases from V and 5 from J, leaving 15 bases between them. The CDR3 DNA follows: TGTGCCAGCAGCTATGACAACGTCGTGGACGAGCAGTACTTC. As protein: CASSYDNVVDEQYF. The full variable domain, in which reference TRBV7-2 and TRBJ2-7 provide the parts outside the CDR3, is GAGVSQSPSNKVTEKGKDVELRCDPISGHTALYWYRQSLGQGLEFLIYFQGNSAPDKSGLPSDRFSAERTGGSVSTLTIQRTQQEDSAVYLCASSYDNVVDEQYFGPGTRLTVT.

This clonotype was found a few times. This chain joins TRBV27 and TRBJ1-1, with a weak D call TRBD1 (6 bases). The CDR3 contains 15 residues. V lost 6 bases and J lost 1, with 15 bases in between. CDR1 is MNHEY, CDR2 SMNVEV, per germline (reference sequence). CDR3 DNA: TGTGCCAGCAGCCGGGACATTCGGGGGAACACTGAAGCTTTCTTT. It codes for CASSRDIRGNTEAFF.

This clonotype was recorded a few times. The chain recombines TRBV5-6 with TRBJ1-1, with no clear D. This CDR3 has 15 residues. CDR1 is SGHDT and CDR2 is YYEEEE in the germline V gene. Between the trimmed V and J ends, which lost 3 bases and 0 bases, there was a span of 12 bases. Written as DNA, the CDR3 is TGTGCCAGCAGCTCGGGGTGGCAGTTGAACACTGAAGCTTTCTTT. Its protein product is CASSSGWQLNTEAFF.

The chain carries TRBV6-5 and TRBJ2-3, with TRBD1 matching over 9 bases. The V gene end was trimmed by 6 bases and the J gene end by 4 bases; junction bases not matched to a gene: 5. Germline V gene sequence: CDR1 MNHEY, CDR2 SVGAGI. This CDR3 comprises 14 residues. CDR3 sequence: CASSGTGIPDTQYF. CDR3 nucleotides: TGTGCCAGCAGCGGGACAGGGATTCCAGATACGCAGTATTTT.

V gene TRBV27 combines with J gene TRBJ1-5; D may be TRBD1 (5 bases). CDR1 is MNHEY, CDR2 SMNVEV, per germline (reference sequence). The CDR3 consists of 12 residues. With 5 bases removed from V and 9 bases from J, the gap between germline ends came to 11 bases. CDR3 DNA sequence: TGTGCCAGCAGTGATTACGGGGGGCCCCAGCATTTT. Its translation: CASSDYGGPQHF.

This clonotype was found a few times. This rearrangement joins TRBV20-1 to TRBJ1-5; D is ambiguous. Germline V gene sequence: CDR1 DFQATT, CDR2 SNEGSKA (reference sequence). Trimming left V 0 bases short and J 0 bases short, with 12 bases between. This CDR3 spans 16 amino acids. CDR3 loop: CSAREGPGLSNQPQHF. As DNA, the CDR3 is TGCAGTGCTAGAGAAGGCCCGGGCCTTAGCAATCAGCCCCAGCATTTT.

V usage is TRBV5-1 and J usage is TRBJ1-4; D is possibly TRBD1 (5 bases). The CDR3 is made up of 15 amino acids. Per the germline V gene, CDR1 is SGHRS and CDR2 is YFSETQ. Trimming took 0 bases from V and 8 from J, leaving 14 bases between them. Here the CDR3 reads CASSLATGPGEKLFF. CDR3 coding DNA: TGCGCCAGCAGCTTGGCTACGGGGCCGGGGGAAAAACTGTTTTTT.